The 32 T cell receptor beta chains below all came from one sample that was sequenced in a study of T cell responses to AZD1222 COVID-19 vaccine. TCRdb keeps only in-frame clones here, not all; method: immunoSEQ multiplex PCR. The table lists roughly 130,000 clones, about 91% of them singletons, with over 1.5% in the top ten. Source: peripheral blood, taken on day 0 of AZD1222 vaccination. The receptor source for this set is an adult in good health.

CDR3 nucleotide sequence: TGTGCCAGCAGTGTAGAAGGGAATGAGCAGTTCTTC. Amino acid sequence: CASSVEGNEQFF. The V call is TRBV2, the J call TRBJ2-1; D gene unclear. V dropped 4 bases and J dropped 7 bases, with 8 bases sitting between them. CDR3 length equals 12 residues. Germline CDR1 reads SNHLY; CDR2 reads FYNNEI.

The chain carries TRBV18 and TRBJ1-2, with 7 bases that match TRBD1. The CDR3 runs 14 residues. CDR1 KGHSH and CDR2 LQKENI come from the germline V gene. Germline trimming cut 3 bases from V and 6 bases from J; bases unmatched to any gene: 7. Here the CDR3 reads CASSPQSGTDGYTF. The CDR3 bases are TGTGCCAGCTCACCGCAGTCCGGGACAGATGGCTACACCTTC.

The J gene is TRBJ2-5, the V gene TRBV5-4; 7 bases align to TRBD2. The ends lost 5 bases at V and 1 base at J; junction bases unmatched: 8. Per germline, CDR1 SGHNT and CDR2 YYREEE (reference sequence). The CDR3 has 15 amino acids. As DNA, the CDR3 is TGTGCCAGCAGGCCTAGCGGAAATACCCAAGAGACCCAGTACTTC. Translating gives CASRPSGNTQETQYF.

This rearrangement joins TRBV30 to TRBJ1-1; D is undetermined. The CDR3 extends over 13 amino acids. The ends were cut back, 3 bases at V and 0 bases at J, with 8 bases in the middle. Germline values: CDR1 GTSNPN, CDR2 SVGIG (reference sequence). CDR3 nucleotides: TGTGCCTGGAGCGCAGCCATGAACACTGAAGCTTTCTTT. It specifies CAWSAAMNTEAFF.

The CDR3 sequence is CASSIAGLAVDEQFF. The DNA for the CDR3 is TGTGCCAGTAGTATAGCTGGACTAGCGGTGGATGAGCAGTTCTTC. The gene calls are TRBV19 and TRBJ2-1; 10 nucleotides match TRBD2. This CDR3 contains 15 residues. The V gene end was trimmed by 1 base and the J gene end by 8 bases; junction bases not matched to a gene: 5. CDR1 and CDR2 (germline): LNHDA, SQIVND (reference sequence).

The rearrangement links TRBV30 to TRBJ2-7; no reliable D call. Germline V gene sequence: CDR1 GTSNPN, CDR2 SVGIG (reference sequence). The CDR3 sequence is 11 residues long. Trimming took 0 bases from V and 4 from J, leaving 4 bases between them. CDR3 nucleotide sequence: TGTGCCTGGAGTGTAGGTTACGAGCAGTACGTC. Amino acids: CAWSVGYEQYV.

The genes are TRBV5-1 and TRBJ1-2, with 7 bases lining up with TRBD1. Losses at the gene ends were 6 bases for V and 6 bases for J; bases not matched to a gene: 5. CDR3 length: 12 amino acids. Per the germline V gene, CDR1 is SGHRS and CDR2 is YFSETQ. CDR3 bases: TGCGCCAGCACCACAGGGGCCCATGGCTACACCTTC. Its translation: CASTTGAHGYTF.

This CDR3 reads CASSISQVLYNEQFF. CDR3 DNA: TGTGCCAGTAGTATAAGCCAGGTGTTGTACAATGAGCAGTTCTTC. J is TRBJ2-1 and V is TRBV19, with unresolved D. The germline gives CDR1 LNHDA, CDR2 SQIVND (reference sequence). V lost 2 bases and J 4 bases, leaving 12 bases between the germline ends. This CDR3 has 15 residues.

The rearrangement joins TRBV4-3 to TRBJ1-3, with a weak D call TRBD1 (5 bases). With 1 base removed from V and 0 bases from J, the gap between germline ends came to 13 bases. CDR1 is LGHNA, CDR2 YSLEER, per germline. This CDR3 spans 17 amino acids. Written as DNA, the CDR3 is TGCGCCAGCAGCCAAGGGATCCCTACAGGCTCTGGAAACACCATATATTTT. Translated, it gives CASSQGIPTGSGNTIYF.

The chain couples TRBV4-1 to TRBJ2-3; possibly TRBD2 for D (5 bases). CDR1 MGHRA and CDR2 YSYEKL come from the germline V gene. Deletions cut 3 bases from V and 12 bases from J, with 10 bases between. This CDR3 comprises 11 residues. As DNA, the CDR3 is TGCGCCAGCAGCCAGCGCCGGACTCAGTATTTT. The encoded protein is CASSQRRTQYF.

The chain couples TRBV27 to TRBJ2-5; TRBD1 matches 7 bases. Germline values: CDR1 MNHEY, CDR2 SMNVEV (reference sequence). The junction had 4 bases not matched to a gene; V was cut back by 2 bases and J by 4 bases. The CDR3 spans 14 residues. CDR3 DNA sequence: TGTGCCAGCAGTTTACAAGGGGGCAGAGAGACCCAGTACTTC. It encodes CASSLQGGRETQYF.

V is TRBV7-9 and J is TRBJ1-1, with D possibly TRBD1 on 6 matching bases. V was clipped by 5 bases and J by 6 bases, with 19 bases between them. The CDR3 is made up of 15 amino acids. Germline V gives CDR1 SEHNR, CDR2 FQNEAQ (reference sequence). Here the CDR3 reads CASSTTRGANPEAFF. CDR3 in DNA: TGTGCCAGCAGCACAACCAGGGGCGCTAACCCTGAAGCTTTCTTT.

This chain connects TRBV2 to TRBJ2-3, with D perhaps TRBD1 or TRBD2 (5 bases each). This CDR3 region has 18 residues. V was trimmed by 6 bases and J by 0 bases, leaving 22 bases between them. Per germline, CDR1 SNHLY and CDR2 FYNNEI. The CDR3 region is CASRGFVNWGFSTDTQYF. The CDR3 nucleotides read TGTGCCAGCAGAGGTTTCGTTAATTGGGGGTTTAGCACAGATACGCAGTATTTT.

This sequence joins TRBV10-3 and TRBJ1-1; perhaps TRBD1 as D (6 bases). The germline V and J ends were trimmed by 1 base and 5 bases, with 11 bases remaining between them. Germline loops: CDR1 ENHRY, CDR2 SYGVKD. This CDR3 is 14 amino acids long. Here the CDR3 DNA reads TGTGCCATCAGTGAGTGGGGGGGCGGGACTGAAGCTTTCTTT. Residues: CAISEWGGGTEAFF.

The gene calls are TRBV24-1 and TRBJ1-5; D uncertain. The CDR3 is made up of 14 amino acids. The V end lost 1 base, the J end lost 2 bases, and 5 bases lay between the germline ends. From germline, CDR1 is KGHDR and CDR2 SFDVKD. CDR3 region: CATSDFTGNQPQHF. The CDR3, as DNA: TGTGCCACCAGTGATTTCACGGGCAATCAGCCCCAGCATTTT.

The chain joins TRBV7-9 to TRBJ1-2; TRBD1 matches at 7 bases. With 7 bases clipped from V and 6 bases from J, the junction kept 8 bases outside the gene matches. CDR1 and CDR2 from the germline V gene are SEHNR and FQNEAQ (reference sequence). The CDR3 contains 13 residues. CDR3 nucleotides: TGTGCCAGCAACATACAGGGGTTCGATGGCTACACCTTC. Encoded protein: CASNIQGFDGYTF.

V gene TRBV9 combines with J gene TRBJ1-3; tentative D call: TRBD1 (5 bases). The V end was cut by 2 bases, the J end by 5 bases, with 11 bases between. CDR3 size: 14 residues. Germline V gene data show CDR1 as SGDLS and CDR2 as YYNGEE. The DNA for the CDR3 is TGTGCCAGCAGCGTCGATCAGGGCCGAAACACCATATATTTT. The encoded protein is CASSVDQGRNTIYF.

The DNA for the CDR3 is TGTGCCAGCAGCCTCACGGGACAGGGAGTTCGGGATACGCAGTATTTT. This gives the protein CASSLTGQGVRDTQYF. This rearrangement joins TRBV11-3 to TRBJ2-3, with 9 positions matching TRBD1. J was trimmed by 6 bases and V by 5 bases; bases with no gene match: 12. CDR3 length equals 16 residues. In germline, CDR1 is SGHNT, CDR2 YENEEA.

The CDR3 bases are TGTGCCAGTAGTATACAGGGTGTGGTGGACGAGCAGTACTTC. The encoded protein is CASSIQGVVDEQYF. This chain joins TRBV19 and TRBJ2-7, with a possible D match to TRBD1 (5 bases). The CDR3 runs 14 residues. Germline CDR1 and CDR2: LNHDA and SQIVND (reference sequence). The V and J ends lost 2 bases and 5 bases respectively, with 13 bases between them.

This chain connects TRBV5-4 to TRBJ2-5; D remains ambiguous. The ends were cut back, 1 base at V and 2 bases at J, with 15 bases in the middle. CDR1 and CDR2 (germline): SGHNT, YYREEE (reference sequence). The CDR3 consists of 16 residues. DNA for the CDR3: TGTGCCAGCAGCTTGCAAGGACGGGTACCACAAGAGACCCAGTACTTC. Protein sequence: CASSLQGRVPQETQYF. Full variable domain (rest looked up from reference TRBV5-4 and TRBJ2-5): ETGVTQSPTHLIKTRGQQVTLRCSSQSGHNTVSWYQQALGQGPQFIFQYYREEENGRGNFPPRFSGLQFPNYSSELNVNALELDDSALYLCASSLQGRVPQETQYFGPGTRLLVL.

The chain couples TRBV5-4 to TRBJ1-1, with 8 bases matching TRBD1. Germline V gene lookup returns CDR1 SGHNT and CDR2 YYREEE (reference sequence). The CDR3 runs 15 residues. After removal of 0 bases from V and 6 bases from J, the junction contained 7 bases not matched to a gene. The CDR3 loop reads CASSLGSGGPPEAFF. For the CDR3, the DNA is TGTGCCAGCAGCTTGGGGTCAGGGGGCCCTCCTGAAGCTTTCTTT.

The V gene is TRBV2, the J gene TRBJ1-5; perhaps TRBD1 as D (6 bases). The CDR3 is 14 amino acids. Trimming stripped 0 bases from V and 5 bases from J, with 8 bases between. The germline gives CDR1 SNHLY, CDR2 FYNNEI. The CDR3 spells CASSEAAGDQPQHF. The CDR3, as DNA: TGTGCCAGCAGTGAAGCGGCAGGGGATCAGCCCCAGCATTTT.

V gene TRBV6-5 combines with J gene TRBJ1-2; D not certain. Germline CDR1 is MNHEY and CDR2 is SVGAGI. V gave up 0 bases and J gave up 2 bases, with 10 bases separating them. The CDR3 runs 15 residues. DNA of the CDR3: TGTGCCAGCAGTTACTCGAGATGGCAGAACTATGGCTACACCTTC. Translating it yields CASSYSRWQNYGYTF.

The J gene is TRBJ2-7, the V gene TRBV2; D uncertain. This CDR3 has 13 residues. In germline, CDR1 is SNHLY, CDR2 FYNNEI. V lost 3 bases and J lost 1, with 7 bases in between. The CDR3 loop reads CASSDVGSYEQYV. CDR3 DNA: TGTGCCAGCAGTGATGTCGGGTCCTACGAGCAGTACGTC.

This clone came up once. V usage is TRBV15 and J usage is TRBJ2-5; D perhaps matches TRBD1 (7 bases). Germline CDR1 and CDR2: LNHNV and YYDKDF (reference sequence). Trimming removed 4 bases from V and 5 bases from J, with 14 bases in between. This CDR3 is 14 amino acids long. In DNA form, the CDR3 reads TGTGCCACCAGCAAATTACAGGGGAGGGAGACCCAGTACTTC. Protein sequence: CATSKLQGRETQYF.

The rearrangement uses TRBV4-2 and TRBJ1-3; the D gene is possibly TRBD1 (5 bases). The CDR3 totals 16 residues. The germline V gene encodes CDR1 LGHNA and CDR2 YNFKEQ. The V end lost 0 bases, the J end lost 0 bases, and 9 bases lay between the germline ends. CDR3 amino acids: CASSQDPGGSGNTIYF. Here the CDR3 DNA reads TGTGCCAGCAGCCAAGATCCCGGGGGCTCTGGAAACACCATATATTTT.

The chain carries TRBV27 and TRBJ1-2, with D perhaps matching TRBD1 (6 bases). CDR1 is MNHEY, CDR2 SMNVEV, per germline (reference sequence). The germline V and J ends were trimmed by 7 bases and 7 bases, with 19 bases remaining between them. CDR3 length equals 14 residues. The chain's CDR3 is CASTTGTLGGGYTF. The CDR3 DNA is TGTGCCAGCACTACAGGGACCCTCGGAGGTGGCTACACCTTC.

The chain employs TRBV18 and TRBJ1-5; weak D call: TRBD1 (5 bases). This CDR3 is built from 13 residues. The V end lost 2 bases, the J end lost 7 bases, and 9 bases lay between the germline ends. Germline CDR1 KGHSH, CDR2 LQKENI. CDR3 protein: CASSPAQEQPQHF. The CDR3 DNA is TGTGCCAGCTCACCAGCACAGGAACAGCCCCAGCATTTT.

The V and J genes are TRBV30 and TRBJ2-3; no reliable D call. CDR1 is GTSNPN and CDR2 is SVGIG in the germline V gene (reference sequence). The CDR3 consists of 11 residues. V was clipped by 0 bases and J by 7 bases, with 5 bases between them. For the CDR3, the DNA is TGTGCCTGGAGTGTTGATTATACGCAGTATTTT. It translates to CAWSVDYTQYF. Full variable domain (rest looked up from reference TRBV30 and TRBJ2-3): SQTIHQWPATLVQPVGSPLSLECTVEGTSNPNLYWYRQAAGRGLQLLFYSVGIGQISSEVPQNLSASRPQDRQFILSSKKLLLSDSGFYLCAWSVDYTQYFGPGTRLTVL.

This clone appeared once. The chain couples TRBV3-1 (or the pseudogene TRBV3-2) to TRBJ1-6, with unresolved D. The CDR3 consists of 13 residues. The V gene lost 4 bases and the J gene lost 9 bases, with 10 bases spanning the gap. Germline V CDR1 and CDR2: LGHDT, YNNKEL (reference sequence). For the CDR3, the DNA is TGTGCCAGCAGCCGTACTGAGGGTTCACCCCTCCACTTT. Protein sequence: CASSRTEGSPLHF.

The V gene is TRBV6-1, the J gene TRBJ2-1; 9 nucleotides agree with TRBD2. CDR1 is MNHNS, CDR2 SASEGT, per germline. The CDR3 is made up of 15 amino acids. The junction had 3 bases not matched to a gene; V was cut back by 2 bases and J by 4 bases. The CDR3: CASSELAGGYNEQFF. CDR3 sequence (DNA): TGTGCCAGCAGTGAACTGGCGGGGGGGTACAATGAGCAGTTCTTC.

The chain carries TRBV3-1 (or the pseudogene TRBV3-2) and TRBJ1-1; D is possibly TRBD1 (5 bases). Germline V lookup: CDR1 LGHDT, CDR2 YNNKEL (reference sequence). V lost 0 bases, J lost 11 bases, and 19 bases lay in between. The CDR3 has 15 amino acids. The CDR3 DNA reads as TGTGCCAGCAGCCAAGACCCCCCGGGGGGACGGCGGGCTTTCTTT. Its translation: CASSQDPPGGRRAFF.